Sequencing of this T cell receptor (beta chain) was carried out in a study of blood T cell repertoires in COVID-19. As for the study in general: Sources were T cells, B-cell-depleted T cells, or PBMCs; the material itself was cDNA or gDNA.

There are a few counts of this clone. Those enrolled, adults aged roughly 18 to 90 years, came from about two dozen US areas. Assignment of participants to cohorts was predicated upon participant-reported clinical history. This CDR3 comprises 17 residues. The germline gives CDR1 MNHEY, CDR2 SVGEGT. Losses at the gene ends were 2 bases for V and 2 bases for J; bases not matched to a gene: 8. The repertoire was sequenced with immunoSEQ multiplex PCR; TCRdb's copy has only in-frame clones and lacks some. The repertoire includes around 160,000 clones, about four fifths of them detected once, and roughly 6.2% sits in the top ten.

This chain connects TRBV6-2 or TRBV6-3 to TRBJ2-2; TRBD1 matches at 7 bases. The sequence came from a woman between 45 and 65 years old who had been exposed to COVID-19. The sample comprised PBMCs or T cells enriched from blood (not recorded which). The CDR3 here is CASSYTTGEPNTGELFF. In DNA form, the CDR3 reads TGTGCCAGCAGTTACACCACAGGGGAACCTAACACCGGGGAGCTGTTTTTT.